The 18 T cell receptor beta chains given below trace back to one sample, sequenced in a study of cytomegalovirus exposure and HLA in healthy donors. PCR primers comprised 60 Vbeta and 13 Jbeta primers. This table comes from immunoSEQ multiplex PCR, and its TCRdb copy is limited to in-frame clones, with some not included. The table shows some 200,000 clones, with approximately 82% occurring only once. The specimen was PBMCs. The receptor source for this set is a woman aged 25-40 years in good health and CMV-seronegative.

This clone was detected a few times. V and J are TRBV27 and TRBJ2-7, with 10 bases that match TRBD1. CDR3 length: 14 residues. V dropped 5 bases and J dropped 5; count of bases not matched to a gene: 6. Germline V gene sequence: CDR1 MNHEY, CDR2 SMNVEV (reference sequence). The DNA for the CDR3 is TGTGCCAGCAGTCCGGGACAGGGGACTCACGAGCAGTACTTC. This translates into CASSPGQGTHEQYF.

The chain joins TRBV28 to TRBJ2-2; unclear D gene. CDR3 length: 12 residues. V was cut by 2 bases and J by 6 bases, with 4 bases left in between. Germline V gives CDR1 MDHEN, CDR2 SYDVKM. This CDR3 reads CASSLVAGELFF. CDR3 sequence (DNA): TGTGCCAGCAGTTTAGTCGCCGGGGAGCTGTTTTTT. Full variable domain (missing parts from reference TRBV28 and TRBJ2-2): DVKVTQSSRYLVKRTGEKVFLECVQDMDHENMFWYRQDPGLGLRLIYFSYDVKMKEKGDIPEGYSVSREKKERFSLILESASTNQTSMYLCASSLVAGELFFGEGSRLTVL.

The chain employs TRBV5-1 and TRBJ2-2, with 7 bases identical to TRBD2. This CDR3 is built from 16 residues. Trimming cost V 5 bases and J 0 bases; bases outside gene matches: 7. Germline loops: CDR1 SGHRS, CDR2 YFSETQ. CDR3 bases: TGCGCCAGCAGTACGGGGGGACTAACGAACACCGGGGAGCTGTTTTTT. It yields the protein CASSTGGLTNTGELFF.

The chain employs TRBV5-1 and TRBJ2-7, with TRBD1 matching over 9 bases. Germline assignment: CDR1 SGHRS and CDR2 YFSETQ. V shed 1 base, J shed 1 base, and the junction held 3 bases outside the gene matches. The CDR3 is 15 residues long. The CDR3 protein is CASSLTGTGSYEQYF. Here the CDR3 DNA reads TGCGCCAGCAGCTTGACCGGGACAGGGTCCTACGAGCAGTACTTC. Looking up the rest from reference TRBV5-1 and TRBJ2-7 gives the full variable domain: KAGVTQTPRYLIKTRGQQVTLSCSPISGHRSVSWYQQTPGQGLQFLFEYFSETQRNKGNFPGRFSGRQFSNSRSEMNVSTLELGDSALYLCASSLTGTGSYEQYFGPGTRLTVT.

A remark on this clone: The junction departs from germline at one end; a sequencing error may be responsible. The CDR3 is CASTRQGIVLF. The CDR3 nucleotides are TGTGCCAGCACCAGACAGGGGATCGTCCTTTTC. V is TRBV5-4 and J is TRBJ1-2, with TRBD1 identical over 8 bases. The CDR3 length is 11 residues. Germline lookup yields CDR1 SGHNT and CDR2 YYREEE (reference sequence).

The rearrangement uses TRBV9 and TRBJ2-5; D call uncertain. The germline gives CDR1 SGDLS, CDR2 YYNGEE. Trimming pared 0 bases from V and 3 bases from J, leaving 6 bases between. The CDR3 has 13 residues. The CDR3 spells CASSVALEETQYF. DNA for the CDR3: TGTGCCAGCAGCGTAGCCCTAGAAGAGACCCAGTACTTC.

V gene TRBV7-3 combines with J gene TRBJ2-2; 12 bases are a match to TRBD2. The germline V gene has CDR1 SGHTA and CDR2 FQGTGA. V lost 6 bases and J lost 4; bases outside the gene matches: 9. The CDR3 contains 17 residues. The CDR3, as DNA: TGTGCCAGCAGTCGGACTAGCGGGATAGTGGGCACCGGGGAGCTGTTTTTT. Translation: CASSRTSGIVGTGELFF.

The DNA of the CDR3 is TGTGCCAGCAGCCACCGGGACAGGGGTAACGAGCAGTACTTC. The encoded protein is CASSHRDRGNEQYF. This chain joins TRBV7-9 and TRBJ2-7; TRBD1 aligns across 10 bases. V gave up 5 bases and J gave up 5 bases; unmatched junction bases: 6. The CDR3 consists of 14 residues. CDR1 and CDR2 (germline): SEHNR, FQNEAQ (reference sequence).

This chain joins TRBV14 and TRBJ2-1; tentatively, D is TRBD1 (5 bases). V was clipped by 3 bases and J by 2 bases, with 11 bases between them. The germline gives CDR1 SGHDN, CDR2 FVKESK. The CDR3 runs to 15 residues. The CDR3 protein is CASSHQGRPYNEQFF. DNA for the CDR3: TGTGCCAGCAGCCACCAGGGTAGGCCCTACAATGAGCAGTTCTTC.

The CDR3 nucleotides read TGTGCCAGCAGCCAGACGCAGGGTCAAGAGACCCAGTACTTC. Amino acid sequence: CASSQTQGQETQYF. The chain employs TRBV13 and TRBJ2-5, with D possibly matching TRBD1 (5 bases). This CDR3 has 14 amino acids. The V end was cut by 5 bases, the J end by 2 bases, with 12 bases between. The germline V gene encodes CDR1 PRHDT and CDR2 FYEKMQ (reference sequence).

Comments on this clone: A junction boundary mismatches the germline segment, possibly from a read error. The CDR3 region has the DNA TGCAGTGCTCCCCGGGTGACAGTGGGCTTT. This codes for CSAPRVTVGF. V and J are TRBV20-1 and TRBJ1-1; a possible D gene is TRBD1 (5 bases). Germline V CDR1 and CDR2: DFQATT, SNEGSKA (reference sequence). This CDR3 region has 10 residues.

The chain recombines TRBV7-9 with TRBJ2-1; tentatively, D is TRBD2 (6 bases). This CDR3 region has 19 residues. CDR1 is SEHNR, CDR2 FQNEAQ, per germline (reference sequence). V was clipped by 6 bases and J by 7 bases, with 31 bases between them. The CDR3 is CASRPTGVGGSSNRNEQFF. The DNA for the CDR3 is TGTGCCAGCAGGCCGACCGGGGTCGGGGGTTCCTCAAATCGGAATGAGCAGTTCTTC.

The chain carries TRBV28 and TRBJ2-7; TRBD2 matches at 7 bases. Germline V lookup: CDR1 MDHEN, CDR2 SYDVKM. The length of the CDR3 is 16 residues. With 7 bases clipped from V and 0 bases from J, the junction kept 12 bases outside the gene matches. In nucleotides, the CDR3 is TGTGCCAGCATCCTTCGGGGAGCGGGAAGCTCCTACGAGCAGTACTTC. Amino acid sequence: CASILRGAGSSYEQYF.

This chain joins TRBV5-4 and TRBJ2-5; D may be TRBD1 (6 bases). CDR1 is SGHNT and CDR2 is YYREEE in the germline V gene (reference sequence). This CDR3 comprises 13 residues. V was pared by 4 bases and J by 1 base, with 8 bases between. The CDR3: CASSPTGQETQYF. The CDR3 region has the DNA TGTGCCAGCAGCCCGACAGGCCAAGAGACCCAGTACTTC.

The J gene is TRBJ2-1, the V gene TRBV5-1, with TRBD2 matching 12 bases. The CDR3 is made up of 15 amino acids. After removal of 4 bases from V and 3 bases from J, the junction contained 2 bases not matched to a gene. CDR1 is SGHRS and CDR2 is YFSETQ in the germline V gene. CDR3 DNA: TGCGCCAGCAGCCTGACTAGCGGGAGCTACAATGAGCAGTTCTTC. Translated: CASSLTSGSYNEQFF.

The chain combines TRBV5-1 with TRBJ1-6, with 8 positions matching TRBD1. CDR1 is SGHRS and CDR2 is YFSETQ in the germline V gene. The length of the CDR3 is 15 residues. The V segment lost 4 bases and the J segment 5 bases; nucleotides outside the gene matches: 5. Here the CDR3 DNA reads TGCGCCAGCAGCGGTCGGACAGGGAATAATTCACCCCTCCACTTT. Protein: CASSGRTGNNSPLHF.

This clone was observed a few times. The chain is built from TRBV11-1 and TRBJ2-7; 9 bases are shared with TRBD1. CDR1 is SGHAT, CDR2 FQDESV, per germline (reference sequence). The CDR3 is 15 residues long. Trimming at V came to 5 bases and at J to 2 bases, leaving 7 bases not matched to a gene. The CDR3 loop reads CASSLRQGETYEQYF. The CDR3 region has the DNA TGTGCCAGCAGCCTACGACAGGGGGAAACCTACGAGCAGTACTTC.

The CDR3 sequence: CASGEALAGFNEQFF. The CDR3 DNA sequence: TGTGCCAGCGGAGAGGCACTAGCGGGTTTCAATGAGCAGTTCTTC. The chain is built from TRBV27 and TRBJ2-1; 9 bases fit TRBD2. After removal of 8 bases from V and 6 bases from J, the junction contained 11 bases not matched to a gene. This CDR3 is built from 15 residues. Per the germline V gene, CDR1 is MNHEY and CDR2 is SMNVEV (reference sequence).